This T cell receptor (beta chain) was sequenced for a study of T-cell memory formation after mild COVID-19. Study in general: Largely, TCR clusters stayed within a single donor. The study's findings and limits: Clones contracting day 15 to 85 were balanced CD4/CD8; later expanders leaned CD4+. Mainly CM and EM harbored the contracting CD4+ clones; mainly EMRA harbored the CD8+ ones.

Remarks on this clonotype: Its antigen is as yet unknown.

The V gene end was trimmed by 0 bases and the J gene end by 8 bases; junction bases not matched to a gene: 1. This CDR3 spans 14 amino acids. Germline V gene lookup returns CDR1 SGHTA and CDR2 FQGNSA. With constant-segment primers, 5'RACE yielded cDNA libraries of TCR alpha and TCR beta that carried sample barcodes and UMIs. Using its own MiXCR run on the 5' RACE reads, TCRdb lists one record per CDR3 protein. The table records hundreds of thousands of distinct CDR3 sequences, approximately 15% of them present only once. This rearrangement joins TRBV7-2 to TRBJ2-1; 10 bases map to TRBD2. Sequences were obtained from PBMCs or a T cell subset sorted from them (not recorded which). The sequence came from an adult woman who had mild COVID-19 (a few samples of this study predate the infection). Cell type and time point are not known. As DNA, the CDR3 is TGTGCCAGCAGCTTAGCGCTAGCGGGAGATGAGCAGTTCTTC. It codes for CASSLALAGDEQFF. The full variable domain, with the rest looked up from reference TRBV7-2 and TRBJ2-1, is GAGVSQSPSNKVTEKGKDVELRCDPISGHTALYWYRQSLGQGLEFLIYFQGNSAPDKSGLPSDRFSAERTGGSVSTLTIQRTQQEDSAVYLCASSLALAGDEQFFGPGTRLTVL.